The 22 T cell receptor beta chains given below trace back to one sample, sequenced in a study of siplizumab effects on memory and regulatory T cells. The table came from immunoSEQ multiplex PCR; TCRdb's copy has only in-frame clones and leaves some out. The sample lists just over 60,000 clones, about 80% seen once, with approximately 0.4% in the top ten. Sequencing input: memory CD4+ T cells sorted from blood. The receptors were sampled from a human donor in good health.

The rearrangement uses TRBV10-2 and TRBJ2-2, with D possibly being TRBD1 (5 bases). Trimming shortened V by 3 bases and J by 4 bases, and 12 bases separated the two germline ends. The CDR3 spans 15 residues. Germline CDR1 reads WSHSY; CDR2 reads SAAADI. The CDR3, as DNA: TGCGCCAGCAGTGAAGGGGCTTGGGTCACCGGGGAGCTGTTTTTT. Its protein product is CASSEGAWVTGELFF.

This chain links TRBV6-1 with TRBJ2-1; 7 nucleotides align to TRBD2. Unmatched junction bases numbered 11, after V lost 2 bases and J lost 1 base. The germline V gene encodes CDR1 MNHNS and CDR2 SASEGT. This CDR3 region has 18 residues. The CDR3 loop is CASSERIGGKGSYNEQFF. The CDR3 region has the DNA TGTGCCAGCAGTGAAAGAATCGGGGGGAAGGGTTCCTACAATGAGCAGTTCTTC.

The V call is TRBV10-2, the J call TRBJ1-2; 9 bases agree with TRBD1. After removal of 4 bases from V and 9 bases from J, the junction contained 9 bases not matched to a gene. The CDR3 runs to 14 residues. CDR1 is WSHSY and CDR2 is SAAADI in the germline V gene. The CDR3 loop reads CASSVGTGTIRYTF. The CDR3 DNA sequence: TGCGCCAGCAGTGTTGGGACAGGGACTATTCGCTACACCTTC.

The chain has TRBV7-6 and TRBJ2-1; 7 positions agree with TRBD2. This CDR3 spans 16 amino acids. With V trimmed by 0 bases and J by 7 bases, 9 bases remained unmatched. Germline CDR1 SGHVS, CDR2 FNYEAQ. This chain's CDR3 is CASSLAAWGGWNEQFF. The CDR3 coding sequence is TGTGCCAGCAGCTTAGCGGCCTGGGGGGGATGGAATGAGCAGTTCTTC.

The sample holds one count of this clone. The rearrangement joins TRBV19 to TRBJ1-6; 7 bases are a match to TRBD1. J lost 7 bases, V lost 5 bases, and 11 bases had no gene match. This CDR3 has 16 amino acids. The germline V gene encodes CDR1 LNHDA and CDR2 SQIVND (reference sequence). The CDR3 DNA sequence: TGTGCCAGTAGTCCTCGTGCGGGACAGATAAATTCACCCCTCCACTTT. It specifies CASSPRAGQINSPLHF.

The CDR3 DNA sequence: TGTGCCACCAGCAGAGGAGGAGGGGGCTATGAAAAACTGTTTTTT. It encodes CATSRGGGGYEKLFF. The chain couples TRBV15 to TRBJ1-4, with 7 bases matching TRBD1. V lost 1 base and J lost 6; bases outside the gene matches: 5. This CDR3 has 15 residues. The germline CDR1 and CDR2 sequences are LNHNV and YYDKDF (reference sequence).

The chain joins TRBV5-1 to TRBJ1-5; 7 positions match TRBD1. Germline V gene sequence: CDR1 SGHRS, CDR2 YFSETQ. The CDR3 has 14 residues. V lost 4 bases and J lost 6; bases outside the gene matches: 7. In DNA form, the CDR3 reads TGCGCCAGCAGCCAGGAGGGGGCCGGTCAGCCCCAGCATTTT. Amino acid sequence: CASSQEGAGQPQHF. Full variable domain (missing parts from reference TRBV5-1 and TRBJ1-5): KAGVTQTPRYLIKTRGQQVTLSCSPISGHRSVSWYQQTPGQGLQFLFEYFSETQRNKGNFPGRFSGRQFSNSRSEMNVSTLELGDSALYLCASSQEGAGQPQHFGDGTRLSIL.

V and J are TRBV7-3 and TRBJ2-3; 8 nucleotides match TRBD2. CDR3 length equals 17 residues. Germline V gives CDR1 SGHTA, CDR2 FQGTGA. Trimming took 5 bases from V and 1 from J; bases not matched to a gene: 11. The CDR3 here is CASSPIGAGGRTDTQYF. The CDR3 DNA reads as TGTGCCAGCAGCCCCATAGGGGCGGGGGGACGCACAGATACGCAGTATTTT.

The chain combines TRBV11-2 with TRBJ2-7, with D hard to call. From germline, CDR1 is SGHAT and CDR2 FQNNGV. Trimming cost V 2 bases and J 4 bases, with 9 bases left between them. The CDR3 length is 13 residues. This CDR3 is CASSLLITYEQYF. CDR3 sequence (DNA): TGTGCCAGCAGCTTATTGATTACGTACGAGCAGTACTTC.

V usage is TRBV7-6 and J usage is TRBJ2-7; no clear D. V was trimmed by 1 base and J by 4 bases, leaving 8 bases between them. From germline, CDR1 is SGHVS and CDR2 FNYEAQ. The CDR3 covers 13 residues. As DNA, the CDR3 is TGTGCCAGCAGCTTAGGGTCTGCGTACGAGCAGTACTTC. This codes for CASSLGSAYEQYF.

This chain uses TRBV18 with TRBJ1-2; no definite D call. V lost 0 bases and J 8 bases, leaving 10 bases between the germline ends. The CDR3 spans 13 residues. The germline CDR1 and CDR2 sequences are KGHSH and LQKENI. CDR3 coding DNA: TGTGCCAGCTCACCACCAACCGGGGTCGGCTACACCTTC. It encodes CASSPPTGVGYTF.

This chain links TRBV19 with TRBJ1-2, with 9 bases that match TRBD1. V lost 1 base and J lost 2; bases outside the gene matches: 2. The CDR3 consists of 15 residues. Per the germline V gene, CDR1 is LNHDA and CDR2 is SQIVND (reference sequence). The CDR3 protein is CASSIGGQGNYGYTF. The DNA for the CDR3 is TGTGCCAGTAGTATAGGGGGACAGGGCAACTATGGCTACACCTTC.

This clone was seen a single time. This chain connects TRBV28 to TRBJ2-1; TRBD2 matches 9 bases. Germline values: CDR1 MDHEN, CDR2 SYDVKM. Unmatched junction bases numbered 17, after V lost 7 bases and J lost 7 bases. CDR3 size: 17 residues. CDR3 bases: TGTGCCAGCACCGTCCCGAGGCAGGCGGGGGGGCGAAATGAGCAGTTCTTC. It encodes CASTVPRQAGGRNEQFF.

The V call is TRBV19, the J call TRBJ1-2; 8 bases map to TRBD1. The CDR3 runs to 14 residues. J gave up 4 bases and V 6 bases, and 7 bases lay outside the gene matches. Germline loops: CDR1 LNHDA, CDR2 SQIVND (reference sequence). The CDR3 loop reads CASSVWDRSYGYTF. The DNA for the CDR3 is TGTGCCAGTAGCGTATGGGACAGGAGCTATGGCTACACCTTC. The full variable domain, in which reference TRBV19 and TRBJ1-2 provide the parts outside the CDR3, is DGGITQSPKYLFRKEGQNVTLSCEQNLNHDAMYWYRQDPGQGLRLIYYSQIVNDFQKGDIAEGYSVSREKKESFPLTVTSAQKNPTAFYLCASSVWDRSYGYTFGSGTRLTVV.

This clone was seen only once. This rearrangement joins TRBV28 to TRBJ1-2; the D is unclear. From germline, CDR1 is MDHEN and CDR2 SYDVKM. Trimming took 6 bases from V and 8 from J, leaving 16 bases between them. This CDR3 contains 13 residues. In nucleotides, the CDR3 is TGTGCCAGCAGGGTCGGGTCTACGGGGGGCTACACCTTC. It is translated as CASRVGSTGGYTF.

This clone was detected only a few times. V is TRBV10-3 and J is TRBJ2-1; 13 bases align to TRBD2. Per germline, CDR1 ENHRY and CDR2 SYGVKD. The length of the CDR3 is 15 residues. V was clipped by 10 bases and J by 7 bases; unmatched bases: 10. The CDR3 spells CATGGGTSGKNEQFF. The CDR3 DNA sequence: TGTGCCACTGGAGGTGGGACTAGCGGGAAAAATGAGCAGTTCTTC.

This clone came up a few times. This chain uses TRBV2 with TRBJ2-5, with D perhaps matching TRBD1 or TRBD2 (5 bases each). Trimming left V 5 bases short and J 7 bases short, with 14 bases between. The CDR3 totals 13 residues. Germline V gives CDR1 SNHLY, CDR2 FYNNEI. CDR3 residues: CASSTTVGGTQYF. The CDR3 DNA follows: TGTGCCAGCAGTACGACAGTAGGAGGGACCCAGTACTTC.

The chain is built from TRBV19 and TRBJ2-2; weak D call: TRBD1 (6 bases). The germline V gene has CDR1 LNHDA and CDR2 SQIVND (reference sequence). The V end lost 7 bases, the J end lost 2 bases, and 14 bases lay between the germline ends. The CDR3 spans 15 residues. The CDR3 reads CASMMTGANTGELFF. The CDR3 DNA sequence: TGTGCCAGTATGATGACAGGCGCTAACACCGGGGAGCTGTTTTTT.

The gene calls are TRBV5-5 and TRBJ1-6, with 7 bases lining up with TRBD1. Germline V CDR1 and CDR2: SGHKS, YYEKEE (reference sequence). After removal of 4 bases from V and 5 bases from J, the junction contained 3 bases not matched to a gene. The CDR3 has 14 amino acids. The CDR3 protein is CASSTGTDNSPLHF. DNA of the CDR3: TGTGCCAGCAGCACCGGGACAGATAATTCACCCCTCCACTTT.

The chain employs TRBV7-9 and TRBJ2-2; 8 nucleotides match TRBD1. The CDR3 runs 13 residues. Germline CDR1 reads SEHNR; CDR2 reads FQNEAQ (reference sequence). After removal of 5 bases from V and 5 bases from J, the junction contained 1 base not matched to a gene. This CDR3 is CASSRQGTGELFF. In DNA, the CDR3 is TGTGCCAGCAGCCGACAGGGGACCGGGGAGCTGTTTTTT.

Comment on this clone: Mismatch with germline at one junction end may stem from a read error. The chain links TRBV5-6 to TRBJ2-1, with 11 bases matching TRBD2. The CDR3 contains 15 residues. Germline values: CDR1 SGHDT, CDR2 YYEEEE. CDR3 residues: CASSFRILAGEFSVF. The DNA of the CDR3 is TGTGCCAGCAGCTTCAGAATACTAGCGGGGGAGTTCTCTGTCTTC.

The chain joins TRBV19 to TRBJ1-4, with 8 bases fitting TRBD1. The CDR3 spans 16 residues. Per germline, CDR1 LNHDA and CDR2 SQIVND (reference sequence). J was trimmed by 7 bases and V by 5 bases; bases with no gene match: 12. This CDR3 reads CASSSPADREAEKLFF. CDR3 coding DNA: TGTGCCAGTAGTTCTCCCGCGGACAGGGAGGCTGAAAAACTGTTTTTT.